Following are 30 T cell receptor beta chains from one sample sequenced in a study of CD8 T cells in ankylosing spondylitis (dated by TCRdb to about 2017). Their antigens are not known. Preparation of the library involved 5' RACE. Sequencing used an Illumina HiSeq 2500. The raw public reads went through TCRdb reprocessing: fastp at Q25, MiXCR clone calling, in-frame beta chains kept. Here each entry gathers all rows of one CDR3 protein and keeps the most common genes and DNA. The sample data list about 390,000 distinct CDR3 sequences, and around 24% of these were observed just once. The ten largest make up around 17% of the sample. The research as a whole found: Blood from ankylosing spondylitis patients appeared to be characterized by a TCR beta motif made up of seven or eight highly homologous amino acid variants.

The source material was blood, either unsorted or a sorted T cell fraction (not recorded which). These receptors all come from a male donor with ankylosing spondylitis.

Comment on this clonotype: Mismatch with germline at one junction end may stem from a read error. The rearrangement joins TRBV7-7 to TRBJ2-5; tentatively, D is TRBD2 (6 bases). Germline V lookup: CDR1 SSHAT, CDR2 FNYEAQ (reference sequence). The CDR3 extends over 14 amino acids. The CDR3 DNA is TGTGCTAGCAGCTTAGGCGGGACCGGCGAGACCCAGTACTTC. It codes for CASSLGGTGETQYF.

The chain carries TRBV5-1 and TRBJ2-2; the match to TRBD2 covers 8 bases. In germline, CDR1 is SGHRS, CDR2 YFSETQ. The trim removed 5 bases at V and 5 bases at J, leaving 11 bases unmatched. The CDR3 extends over 16 amino acids. CDR3 sequence: CASRPSAGVRTGELFF. The CDR3 DNA reads as TGCGCCAGCAGACCTTCAGCGGGAGTAAGGACCGGGGAGCTGTTTTTT.

This clonotype turned up a few times. The gene calls are TRBV20-1 and TRBJ2-5; a weak D match, TRBD2 (5 bases). This CDR3 spans 12 amino acids. V was pared by 4 bases and J by 3 bases, with 9 bases between. Germline V gene data show CDR1 as DFQATT and CDR2 as SNEGSKA (reference sequence). The CDR3 bases are TGCAGTGCTATAGGGCGGGAAGAGACCCAGTACTTC. Translation gives CSAIGREETQYF.

The chain uses TRBV7-3 and TRBJ2-3; D perhaps matches TRBD1 (6 bases). The CDR3 contains 15 residues. The V end lost 2 bases, the J end lost 2 bases, and 11 bases lay between the germline ends. Germline CDR1 reads SGHTA; CDR2 reads FQGTGA. CDR3 sequence: CASSLQGTITDTQYF. The CDR3 DNA reads as TGTGCCAGCAGCTTACAGGGGACAATCACAGATACGCAGTATTTT.

The J gene is TRBJ2-2, the V gene TRBV12-3 or TRBV12-4; 11 nucleotides agree with TRBD2. The CDR3 is made up of 15 amino acids. DNA for the CDR3: TGTGCTGGAGGACTAGCGGGCCGAGGGACCGGGGAGCTGTTTTTT. Its translation: CAGGLAGRGTGELFF.

This clonotype was counted a few times. The V and J genes are TRBV20-1 and TRBJ1-1; D not certain. Germline V gene lookup returns CDR1 DFQATT and CDR2 SNEGSKA (reference sequence). V lost 0 bases, J lost 2 bases, and 16 bases lay in between. The CDR3 covers 16 residues. The CDR3 DNA sequence: TGCAGTGCTAGAGATTGGAGGGCCGGAGTAAACACTGAAGCTTTCTTT. As protein: CSARDWRAGVNTEAFF.

V is TRBV6-1 and J is TRBJ2-2, with D perhaps matching TRBD1 (5 bases). Looked up from germline, CDR1 is MNHNS and CDR2 is SASEGT. The CDR3 sequence is 14 residues long. Trimming shortened V by 6 bases and J by 4 bases, and 12 bases separated the two germline ends. DNA for the CDR3: TGTGCCAGCAGGTGGGGCGCTGGCACCGGGGAGCTGTTTTTT. Its protein is CASRWGAGTGELFF.

The rearrangement links TRBV5-1 to TRBJ1-1, with a tentative D call TRBD1 (5 bases). V was cut by 0 bases and J by 6 bases, with 12 bases left in between. In germline, CDR1 is SGHRS, CDR2 YFSETQ. The CDR3 has 14 residues. The CDR3 coding sequence is TGCGCCAGCAGCTTGGTTCAGGGTCAGGCTGAAGCTTTCTTT. The encoded protein is CASSLVQGQAEAFF.

The chain carries TRBV12-3 or TRBV12-4 and TRBJ2-2, with 15 bases identical to TRBD2. The V gene end was trimmed by 6 bases and the J gene end by 6 bases; junction bases not matched to a gene: 5. The CDR3 totals 16 residues. CDR3 in DNA: TGTGCCAGCAGCAGTGGACTAGCGGGAGGGCCCGGGGAGCTGTTTTTT. This translates into CASSSGLAGGPGELFF.

This clonotype appeared a few times. The CDR3 nucleotides are TGCAGTGCTAGGACTAGCGGGAGAGTAATCCAAGAGACCCAGTACTTC. This translates into CSARTSGRVIQETQYF. The chain carries TRBV20-1 and TRBJ2-5, with TRBD2 identical over 12 bases. Trimming took 3 bases from V and 1 from J; bases not matched to a gene: 6. The germline gives CDR1 DFQATT, CDR2 SNEGSKA (reference sequence). CDR3 length: 16 amino acids.

The chain joins TRBV28 to TRBJ1-2; D may be TRBD1 (6 bases). Germline V lookup: CDR1 MDHEN, CDR2 SYDVKM. The CDR3 runs 16 residues. With 6 bases removed from V and 0 bases from J, the gap between germline ends came to 17 bases. The CDR3 reads CASRPLRGATNYGYTF. CDR3 nucleotides: TGTGCCAGCAGGCCTCTCCGGGGGGCGACTAACTATGGCTACACCTTC.

This clonotype was counted a few times. V and J are TRBV9 and TRBJ2-3; D is uncertain. Germline V gene data show CDR1 as SGDLS and CDR2 as YYNGEE. V shed 1 base and J shed 0 bases, with 9 bases lying between them. The CDR3 has 15 residues. The CDR3 nucleotides are TGTGCCAGCAGCGTATGGAAATCTAGCACAGATACGCAGTATTTT. Translating it yields CASSVWKSSTDTQYF.

The chain employs TRBV20-1 and TRBJ2-1; D remains unclear. V was shortened by 0 bases and J by 3 bases, with 12 bases between the two germline ends. In germline, CDR1 is DFQATT, CDR2 SNEGSKA (reference sequence). The CDR3 length is 15 residues. The CDR3 region has the DNA TGCAGTGCTAGAGATTCACCCAATATCTACAATGAGCAGTTCTTC. Its protein is CSARDSPNIYNEQFF.

The rearrangement uses TRBV10-3 and TRBJ1-4; D might be TRBD1 (6 bases). Trimming pared 3 bases from V and 10 bases from J, leaving 18 bases between. This CDR3 has 15 amino acids. The germline gives CDR1 ENHRY, CDR2 SYGVKD. CDR3 protein: CAISDGGRAAVKLFF. The DNA of the CDR3 is TGTGCCATCAGTGACGGGGGCAGGGCTGCGGTAAAACTGTTTTTT.

This chain connects TRBV2 to TRBJ1-2; D might be TRBD1 (6 bases). Trimming took off 7 bases at V and 8 bases at J, with 17 bases between the two ends. The CDR3 has 13 amino acids. Germline V lookup: CDR1 SNHLY, CDR2 FYNNEI. The CDR3 protein is CASTQRGVQGYTF. CDR3 nucleotide sequence: TGTGCCAGCACCCAAAGGGGGGTACAGGGCTACACCTTC.

This clonotype was detected only a few times. This chain joins TRBV3-1 and TRBJ2-7, with 10 bases identical to TRBD2. The CDR3 runs to 13 residues. Germline V gene lookup returns CDR1 LGHDT and CDR2 YNNKEL (reference sequence). Losses at the gene ends were 10 bases for V and 0 bases for J; bases not matched to a gene: 3. The CDR3 nucleotides are TGTGCCACCGGGACTAGCGCCTCCTACGAGCAGTACTTC. Translated: CATGTSASYEQYF.

The chain employs TRBV2 and TRBJ2-1, with 7 positions matching TRBD2. The CDR3 runs to 14 residues. With 7 bases clipped from V and 5 bases from J, the junction kept 8 bases outside the gene matches. Germline V gene data show CDR1 as SNHLY and CDR2 as FYNNEI. In DNA form, the CDR3 reads TGTGCCAGCACTCTACCGGGACTACACAATGAGCAGTTCTTC. Translating gives CASTLPGLHNEQFF.

The chain joins TRBV29-1 to TRBJ1-1, with D unclear. V was pared by 1 base and J by 2 bases, with 8 bases between. CDR3 length: 13 residues. CDR1 SQVTM and CDR2 ANQGSEA come from the germline V gene. The CDR3 here is CSVEGESNTEAFF. CDR3 DNA sequence: TGCAGCGTTGAAGGGGAATCAAACACTGAAGCTTTCTTT.

The V call is TRBV5-1, the J call TRBJ1-3; perhaps TRBD1 as D (6 bases). Trimming left V 0 bases short and J 5 bases short, with 15 bases between. Germline assignment: CDR1 SGHRS and CDR2 YFSETQ. CDR3 length equals 16 residues. The CDR3 is CASSLGGEGGRNTIYF. DNA of the CDR3: TGCGCCAGCAGCTTGGGAGGTGAGGGGGGACGAAACACCATATATTTT.

The rearrangement uses TRBV4-2 and TRBJ1-2; D call uncertain. Germline V CDR1 and CDR2: LGHNA, YNFKEQ. V was pared by 1 base and J by 8 bases, with 11 bases between. The CDR3 is 13 residues long. The CDR3 DNA sequence: TGTGCCAGCAGCCAAGGACCGAGTGAAGGCTACACCTTC. This encodes CASSQGPSEGYTF.

V is TRBV20-1 and J is TRBJ2-3; 10 bases line up with TRBD2. The CDR3 covers 14 residues. The V gene end was trimmed by 4 bases and the J gene end by 2 bases; junction bases not matched to a gene: 3. The germline V gene has CDR1 DFQATT and CDR2 SNEGSKA (reference sequence). CDR3 sequence reads: CSANLAGVTDTQYF. Written as DNA, the CDR3 is TGCAGTGCTAATCTAGCGGGAGTCACAGATACGCAGTATTTT.

This clonotype has more than one count but fewer than ten. The rearrangement uses TRBV12-3 or TRBV12-4 and TRBJ2-3; D is possibly TRBD2 (6 bases). Trimming shortened V by 3 bases and J by 14 bases, and 12 bases separated the two germline ends. This CDR3 is built from 11 residues. The CDR3 sequence is CASSLGGSRYF. In DNA, the CDR3 is TGTGCCAGCAGTTTGGGGGGAAGTCGGTATTTT.

This clonotype was observed a handful of times. The rearrangement links TRBV20-1 to TRBJ2-2; 7 bases map to TRBD2. There are 14 residues in the CDR3. J gave up 2 bases and V 4 bases, and 4 bases lay outside the gene matches. Germline assignment: CDR1 DFQATT and CDR2 SNEGSKA (reference sequence). CDR3: CSATGLSNTGELFF. The CDR3 DNA reads TGCAGTGCTACGGGACTAAGTAACACCGGGGAGCTGTTTTTT.

The table lists this clonotype with a few counts. Sequence at one end of the junction differs from germline and may be a read error. The gene calls are TRBV6-1 and TRBJ2-2; D is perhaps TRBD1 (6 bases). CDR1 is MNHNS, CDR2 SASEGT, per germline. The CDR3 length is 13 residues. CDR3 DNA sequence: TGTGTCAGCCGGGACATCGACACCGGGGAGCTGTTTTTT. It translates to CVSRDIDTGELFF.

The J gene is TRBJ2-1, the V gene TRBV5-1; D is tentatively TRBD1 or TRBD2 (7 bases each). This CDR3 region has 16 residues. With 5 bases removed from V and 5 bases from J, the gap between germline ends came to 20 bases. Per the germline V gene, CDR1 is SGHRS and CDR2 is YFSETQ. The CDR3 region has the DNA TGCGCCAGCAGTCAGGAGGGGGCGGGAGTTAACAATGAGCAGTTCTTC. Amino acids: CASSQEGAGVNNEQFF. Variable domain in full (rest from reference TRBV5-1 and TRBJ2-1): KAGVTQTPRYLIKTRGQQVTLSCSPISGHRSVSWYQQTPGQGLQFLFEYFSETQRNKGNFPGRFSGRQFSNSRSEMNVSTLELGDSALYLCASSQEGAGVNNEQFFGPGTRLTVL.

The chain uses TRBV5-5 and TRBJ2-1, with 9 bases lining up with TRBD1. This CDR3 region has 17 residues. V was pared by 5 bases and J by 0 bases, with 9 bases of the junction left unmatched. Germline CDR1 SGHKS, CDR2 YYEKEE (reference sequence). In nucleotides, the CDR3 is TGTGCCAGCAGGCCAGGACAGGGGACCTTCTCCTACAATGAGCAGTTCTTC. It translates to CASRPGQGTFSYNEQFF.

This rearrangement joins TRBV20-1 to TRBJ1-1; D may be TRBD1 (6 bases). V lost 1 base and J 3 bases, leaving 12 bases between the germline ends. The germline V gene encodes CDR1 DFQATT and CDR2 SNEGSKA (reference sequence). CDR3 length: 14 residues. CDR3 residues: CSARALGQDTEAFF. DNA for the CDR3: TGCAGTGCTAGAGCCCTGGGACAAGACACTGAAGCTTTCTTT.

This rearrangement joins TRBV12-5 to TRBJ1-1; D is perhaps TRBD1 (6 bases). The CDR3 totals 12 residues. From germline, CDR1 is LGHNT and CDR2 FRNRAP. With 7 bases removed from V and 4 bases from J, the gap between germline ends came to 10 bases. CDR3 sequence (DNA): TGTGCTAGTGCTAGACAGGCCACTGAAGCTTTCTTT. Translation: CASARQATEAFF.

The chain is built from TRBV7-2 and TRBJ2-7, with 12 bases that match TRBD2. Germline CDR1 SGHTA, CDR2 FQGNSA. The CDR3 covers 15 residues. Trimming cost V 5 bases and J 2 bases; bases outside gene matches: 4. CDR3 sequence (DNA): TGTGCCAGCAGCCGGACTAGCGGGACCACCTACGAGCAGTACTTC. Protein: CASSRTSGTTYEQYF. The full variable domain, in which reference TRBV7-2 and TRBJ2-7 provide the parts outside the CDR3, is GAGVSQSPSNKVTEKGKDVELRCDPISGHTALYWYRQSLGQGLEFLIYFQGNSAPDKSGLPSDRFSAERTGGSVSTLTIQRTQQEDSAVYLCASSRTSGTTYEQYFGPGTRLTVT.

The chain couples TRBV20-1 to TRBJ2-5; 8 nucleotides match TRBD2. The CDR3 contains 15 residues. The V and J ends lost 1 base and 5 bases, in that order; junction bases with no gene match: 9. Per the germline V gene, CDR1 is DFQATT and CDR2 is SNEGSKA (reference sequence). Written as DNA, the CDR3 is TGCAGTGCTAGAGCTGGGAGGGTAGCGGGGGAGACCCAGTACTTC. This gives the protein CSARAGRVAGETQYF.